A single sample gave rise to the 10 T cell receptor beta chains below, sequenced in a study of T cells in Graves' hyperthyroidism and ophthalmopathy. Template material for amplifying TCR beta CDR3 regions consisted of RNA transcripts. Researchers ran a first-round RT-PCR on the TCR CDR3 using the HTBI primer set. TCRdb processed the multiplex PCR reads anew with MiXCR; each CDR3 protein has one entry. The data hold 330,000 or so distinct CDR3 sequences, with roughly 20% observed a single time. The sequenced sample consisted of blood. The receptors originated from a woman in her thirties or forties with Graves' ophthalmopathy.

This clonotype was detected many times. The chain employs TRBV6-1 and TRBJ2-7; 10 bases are a match to TRBD2. The V gene end was trimmed by 6 bases and the J gene end by 5 bases; junction bases not matched to a gene: 7. This CDR3 comprises 14 residues. Germline V gives CDR1 MNHNS, CDR2 SASEGT. CDR3 coding DNA: TGTGCCAGCAGAACGGGACTAGCGTCCGACGAGCAGTACTTC. It translates to CASRTGLASDEQYF.

This clonotype was recorded at least ten times. This chain joins TRBV4-2 and TRBJ1-1; 7 bases are shared with TRBD1. With V trimmed by 1 base and J by 4 bases, 6 bases remained unmatched. Per germline, CDR1 LGHNA and CDR2 YNFKEQ. The CDR3 sequence is 15 residues long. DNA for the CDR3: TGTGCCAGCAGCCAAGGACAGGGAGGGGCCACTGAAGCTTTCTTT. This encodes CASSQGQGGATEAFF.

This chain joins TRBV28 and TRBJ1-2, with 7 bases fitting TRBD1. Germline CDR1 and CDR2: MDHEN and SYDVKM. CDR3 length: 14 amino acids. J lost 4 bases, V lost 7 bases, and 9 bases had no gene match. The CDR3 region is CASTEGADSYGYTF. DNA for the CDR3: TGTGCCAGCACGGAGGGGGCAGATAGCTATGGCTACACCTTC.

The chain couples TRBV28 to TRBJ1-6; 8 bases are a match to TRBD1. The CDR3 consists of 19 residues. Germline CDR1 and CDR2: MDHEN and SYDVKM. V gave up 5 bases and J gave up 8 bases; unmatched junction bases: 20. The CDR3 nucleotides read TGTGCCAGCAGTACCCCGAACTCACTCGGACAGGGTGTATATTCACCCCTCCACTTT. Translated, it gives CASSTPNSLGQGVYSPLHF. Together with reference TRBV28 and TRBJ1-6, the CDR3 gives the full variable domain: DVKVTQSSRYLVKRTGEKVFLECVQDMDHENMFWYRQDPGLGLRLIYFSYDVKMKEKGDIPEGYSVSREKKERFSLILESASTNQTSMYLCASSTPNSLGQGVYSPLHFGNGTRLTVT.

This clonotype was seen more than once but under ten times. This sequence joins TRBV5-1 and TRBJ2-3, with D unclear. Between the trimmed V and J ends, which lost 4 bases and 4 bases, there was a span of 10 bases. Looked up from germline, CDR1 is SGHRS and CDR2 is YFSETQ. This CDR3 is built from 13 residues. The CDR3 DNA follows: TGCGCCAGCAGCCCGTACCGACCAGATACGCAGTATTTT. Translation gives CASSPYRPDTQYF.

V usage is TRBV24-1 and J usage is TRBJ2-5; a possible D gene is TRBD2 (5 bases). The V gene's germline CDR1 is KGHDR and CDR2 SFDVKD. The CDR3 has 13 amino acids. V was cut by 3 bases and J by 3 bases, with 7 bases left in between. CDR3 protein: CATSDTGKETQYF. CDR3 sequence (DNA): TGTGCCACCAGTGATACGGGAAAAGAGACCCAGTACTTC.

This clonotype was found many times. V and J are TRBV7-9 and TRBJ2-7, with TRBD2 matching 7 bases. This CDR3 region has 15 residues. V was clipped by 2 bases and J by 5 bases; unmatched bases: 9. Looked up from germline, CDR1 is SEHNR and CDR2 is FQNEAQ (reference sequence). CDR3: CASSLTLGLGDEQYF. CDR3 in DNA: TGTGCCAGCAGCTTAACCCTCGGACTAGGCGACGAGCAGTACTTC.

This clonotype has at least ten counts. The chain couples TRBV29-1 to TRBJ1-2; 8 bases map to TRBD1. The CDR3 length is 17 residues. With 0 bases clipped from V and 2 bases from J, the junction kept 11 bases outside the gene matches. Germline V CDR1 and CDR2: SQVTM, ANQGSEA. The CDR3 here is CSVEETIERTGNYGYTF. The CDR3, as DNA: TGCAGCGTTGAAGAAACCATAGAACGGACAGGGAACTATGGCTACACCTTC.

In its sample, this clonotype was seen many times. The CDR3: CASSRTGPIDTEAFF. The CDR3 bases are TGTGCCAGCAGCCGCACTGGTCCCATCGACACTGAAGCTTTCTTT. The gene calls are TRBV12-3 or TRBV12-4 and TRBJ1-1; D unresolved. Between the trimmed V and J ends, which lost 6 bases and 3 bases, there was a span of 17 bases. This CDR3 contains 15 residues.

There are many counts of this clonotype. J is TRBJ1-5 and V is TRBV12-3 or TRBV12-4, with 7 bases identical to TRBD1. V lost 5 bases, J lost 2 bases, and 6 bases stayed unmatched. The CDR3 has 15 amino acids. The CDR3, as DNA: TGTGCCAGCAGTCAGACAGGGATGGGCAATCAGCCCCAGCATTTT. Protein product: CASSQTGMGNQPQHF.